The 29 T cell receptor beta chains listed next were all sequenced from one sample in a study of blood T cell repertoires in COVID-19. Measured with immunoSEQ multiplex PCR; TCRdb has only the in-frame clones, and not every one. The data contain 75,000 to 85,000 clones, approximately 88% of them singletons. The sequenced sample was peripheral blood. Receptors originate from a man aged 50-60 years with active COVID-19.

The chain uses TRBV7-2 and TRBJ2-5; 9 nucleotides agree with TRBD2. Losses at the gene ends were 0 bases for V and 5 bases for J; bases not matched to a gene: 4. Germline V gene sequence: CDR1 SGHTA, CDR2 FQGNSA. The CDR3 spans 15 residues. CDR3 region: CASSLAAGGLETQYF. CDR3 in DNA: TGTGCCAGCAGCTTAGCGGCGGGGGGGCTGGAGACCCAGTACTTC.

This sequence joins TRBV28 and TRBJ1-2, with a possible D match to TRBD1 (5 bases). Germline-derived CDR1 and CDR2 are MDHEN and SYDVKM. V lost 4 bases, J lost 5 bases, and 11 bases lay in between. There are 13 residues in the CDR3. CDR3 in DNA: TGTGCCAGCAGTTCCCGACAGTCATATGGCTACACCTTC. Translating it yields CASSSRQSYGYTF.

Here the CDR3 reads CASSVGDRDNQPQHF. CDR3 sequence (DNA): TGTGCCAGCAGCGTGGGAGACCGAGACAATCAGCCCCAGCATTTT. The chain is built from TRBV9 and TRBJ1-5; D remains ambiguous. The CDR3 has 15 residues. Germline CDR1 is SGDLS and CDR2 is YYNGEE. Trimming took 2 bases from V and 3 from J, leaving 12 bases between them.

The chain combines TRBV11-1 with TRBJ2-7; 11 bases line up with TRBD1. Germline CDR1 and CDR2: SGHAT and FQDESV (reference sequence). The junction had 8 bases not matched to a gene; V was cut back by 5 bases and J by 5 bases. CDR3 length: 15 residues. The CDR3 nucleotides are TGTGCCAGCAGCCCAAAGCGGACAGGGGGCAACGAGCAGTACTTC. Amino acid sequence: CASSPKRTGGNEQYF.

This rearrangement joins TRBV19 to TRBJ1-5; 8 bases are shared with TRBD1. Germline V gene sequence: CDR1 LNHDA, CDR2 SQIVND (reference sequence). V was pared by 5 bases and J by 9 bases, with 9 bases of the junction left unmatched. The length of the CDR3 is 14 residues. In DNA form, the CDR3 reads TGTGCCAGTAGTGCCCGACAGGGGTCGCTGCCCCAGCATTTT. Protein: CASSARQGSLPQHF.

This chain joins TRBV28 and TRBJ2-7; TRBD2 aligns across 16 bases. The CDR3 loop spans 17 amino acids. After removal of 6 bases from V and 3 bases from J, the junction contained 8 bases not matched to a gene. Germline loops: CDR1 MDHEN, CDR2 SYDVKM. The CDR3, as DNA: TGTGCCAGCAGAACCGGGACTAGCGGGGGGGCCTACTACGAGCAGTACTTC. Translated, it gives CASRTGTSGGAYYEQYF.

V is TRBV30 and J is TRBJ2-1; D is ambiguous. V shed 0 bases and J shed 0 bases, with 12 bases lying between them. The V gene's germline CDR1 is GTSNPN and CDR2 SVGIG (reference sequence). CDR3 length equals 16 residues. This CDR3 reads CAWSVPLRSSYNEQFF. CDR3 in DNA: TGTGCCTGGAGTGTACCTCTCCGGAGCTCCTACAATGAGCAGTTCTTC.

The sample holds one count of this clone. This sequence joins TRBV18 and TRBJ1-4; 8 bases match TRBD1. CDR3 length equals 16 residues. Germline-derived CDR1 and CDR2 are KGHSH and LQKENI. V lost 3 bases and J lost 7; bases outside the gene matches: 10. Written as DNA, the CDR3 is TGTGCCAGCTCACCCACAGGGGGTCTACTGGGTGAAAAACTGTTTTTT. It translates to CASSPTGGLLGEKLFF.

V gene TRBV18 combines with J gene TRBJ2-1; 10 bases fit TRBD2. The trim removed 2 bases at V and 6 bases at J, leaving 13 bases unmatched. CDR3 length: 18 amino acids. Germline values: CDR1 KGHSH, CDR2 LQKENI. Written as DNA, the CDR3 is TGTGCCAGCTCACCATCCCGCGGCAAGCGGGGGGGGTTCAATGAGCAGTTCTTC. Translated, it gives CASSPSRGKRGGFNEQFF.

The V call is TRBV28, the J call TRBJ1-1; possible D gene TRBD1, 5 bases. The CDR3 contains 13 residues. Germline V gene data show CDR1 as MDHEN and CDR2 as SYDVKM. The V gene lost 5 bases and the J gene lost 11 bases, with 18 bases spanning the gap. CDR3 residues: CASSTRRGWLAFF. The CDR3 bases are TGTGCCAGCAGTACCCGGAGGGGCTGGTTGGCTTTCTTT.

The chain links TRBV7-2 to TRBJ2-2; perhaps TRBD2 as D (6 bases). V shed 3 bases and J shed 6 bases, with 14 bases lying between them. CDR3 length: 15 amino acids. The germline CDR1 and CDR2 sequences are SGHTA and FQGNSA. CDR3: CASSFDGGLAGELFF. The DNA for the CDR3 is TGTGCCAGCAGCTTTGATGGGGGGTTGGCCGGGGAGCTGTTTTTT.

The J gene is TRBJ2-1, the V gene TRBV28; D remains ambiguous. Germline V gene data show CDR1 as MDHEN and CDR2 as SYDVKM. Trimming left V 5 bases short and J 4 bases short, with 9 bases between. CDR3 size: 13 residues. The CDR3 sequence is CASSLPGYNEQFF. The CDR3 DNA reads as TGTGCCAGCAGTCTGCCCGGGTACAATGAGCAGTTCTTC.

This chain connects TRBV6-5 to TRBJ2-7, with 8 nucleotides matching TRBD2. CDR3 length: 14 residues. Germline CDR1 is MNHEY and CDR2 is SVGAGI. The ends lost 7 bases at V and 1 base at J; junction bases unmatched: 6. The CDR3 loop is CASNPREGSYEQYF. CDR3 sequence (DNA): TGTGCCAGCAACCCCCGGGAGGGGTCCTACGAGCAGTACTTC.

This chain links TRBV9 with TRBJ2-7; 11 bases are a match to TRBD2. Trimming removed 4 bases from V and 7 bases from J; junction bases left unmatched: 7. The CDR3 has 14 amino acids. The V gene's germline CDR1 is SGDLS and CDR2 YYNGEE. CDR3 residues: CASSFSGGGVEQYF. CDR3 nucleotide sequence: TGTGCCAGCAGCTTTAGCGGGGGGGGTGTTGAGCAGTACTTC.

The genes are TRBV4-2 and TRBJ2-7, with TRBD2 as a possible D gene (6 bases). The CDR3 is made up of 15 amino acids. Germline lookup yields CDR1 LGHNA and CDR2 YNFKEQ. V was trimmed by 0 bases and J by 2 bases, leaving 11 bases between them. The CDR3 nucleotides are TGTGCCAGCAGCCAAGATATAGCGGCGACCTACGAGCAGTACTTC. This codes for CASSQDIAATYEQYF.

The rearrangement uses TRBV7-2 and TRBJ1-5, with TRBD1 as a possible D gene (5 bases). The CDR3 runs to 13 residues. Trimming stripped 0 bases from V and 5 bases from J, with 5 bases between. Germline V gene lookup returns CDR1 SGHTA and CDR2 FQGNSA. The CDR3 sequence is CASSLARDQPQHF. The DNA of the CDR3 is TGTGCCAGCAGCTTAGCCAGGGATCAGCCCCAGCATTTT.

The rearrangement uses TRBV24-1 and TRBJ1-1; tentatively, D is TRBD1 (6 bases). V was cut by 8 bases and J by 4 bases, with 10 bases left in between. This CDR3 region has 12 residues. Germline V gene lookup returns CDR1 KGHDR and CDR2 SFDVKD. CDR3 in amino acids: CATMGAGTEAFF. In DNA form, the CDR3 reads TGTGCCACCATGGGGGCTGGCACTGAAGCTTTCTTT.

The chain carries TRBV6-6 and TRBJ1-5; D is undetermined. This CDR3 comprises 15 residues. V was trimmed by 5 bases and J by 0 bases, leaving 11 bases between them. The V gene's germline CDR1 is MNHNY and CDR2 SVGAGI (reference sequence). The CDR3 region is CASSPDSLSNQPQHF. Written as DNA, the CDR3 is TGTGCCAGCAGTCCGGACTCACTTAGCAATCAGCCCCAGCATTTT.

The chain is built from TRBV9 and TRBJ2-7; 9 bases line up with TRBD1. The length of the CDR3 is 14 residues. Per the germline V gene, CDR1 is SGDLS and CDR2 is YYNGEE. The J segment lost 4 bases and the V segment lost 4 bases, leaving 6 bases of the junction unmatched. This CDR3 reads CASSPRDREYEQYF. The CDR3 DNA reads TGTGCCAGCAGCCCGCGGGACAGGGAATACGAGCAGTACTTC.

The rearrangement links TRBV11-2 to TRBJ2-1; 10 positions agree with TRBD2. V was pared by 4 bases and J by 0 bases, with 3 bases of the junction left unmatched. This CDR3 comprises 16 residues. Germline lookup yields CDR1 SGHAT and CDR2 FQNNGV. This CDR3 is CASSSTSGVSYNEQFF. DNA of the CDR3: TGTGCCAGCAGCTCAACTAGCGGGGTCTCCTACAATGAGCAGTTCTTC. The variable domain in full, completed from reference TRBV11-2 and TRBJ2-1, reads EAGVAQSPRYKIIEKRQSVAFWCNPISGHATLYWYQQILGQGPKLLIQFQNNGVVDDSQLPKDRFSAERLKGVDSTLKIQPAKLEDSAVYLCASSSTSGVSYNEQFFGPGTRLTVL.

The V and J genes are TRBV18 and TRBJ2-2, with 10 positions matching TRBD1. Looked up from germline, CDR1 is KGHSH and CDR2 is LQKENI. The CDR3 is 17 amino acids. J was trimmed by 2 bases and V by 1 base; bases with no gene match: 4. CDR3 in DNA: TGTGCCAGCTCACCACTGGACAGGGGGAAAAACACCGGGGAGCTGTTTTTT. This codes for CASSPLDRGKNTGELFF.

The chain carries TRBV24-1 and TRBJ1-4; no firm D call. This CDR3 spans 15 amino acids. Trimming took 8 bases from V and 5 from J, leaving 17 bases between them. Per the germline V gene, CDR1 is KGHDR and CDR2 is SFDVKD. The CDR3 bases are TGTGCCACCAAACGATTACCACACAGCAATGAAAAACTGTTTTTT. It yields the protein CATKRLPHSNEKLFF.

The chain combines TRBV5-8 with TRBJ2-5; D unclear. V lost 1 base and J 3 bases, leaving 7 bases between the germline ends. The CDR3 is made up of 13 amino acids. Germline CDR1 is SGHTS and CDR2 is YDEGEE. The CDR3 nucleotides are TGTGCCAGCAGCTTGAGAGTCAAAGAGACCCAGTACTTC. It specifies CASSLRVKETQYF.

The chain combines TRBV12-3 or TRBV12-4 with TRBJ1-1, with D uncertain. Trimming shortened V by 6 bases and J by 8 bases, and 16 bases separated the two germline ends. The CDR3 covers 13 residues. The CDR3 loop reads CASSPDSSVEAFF. The CDR3 nucleotides read TGTGCCAGCAGCCCTGACTCTTCCGTCGAAGCTTTCTTT.

The chain joins TRBV7-2 to TRBJ2-7; 11 positions match TRBD1. Unmatched junction bases numbered 5, after V lost 3 bases and J lost 4 bases. Germline-derived CDR1 and CDR2 are SGHTA and FQGNSA. This CDR3 has 15 residues. The CDR3 sequence is CASSFWTGGTYEQYF. The CDR3 DNA is TGTGCCAGCAGCTTCTGGACAGGGGGCACGTACGAGCAGTACTTC.

The genes are TRBV7-3 and TRBJ2-1; TRBD2 is a possible D gene (6 bases). The CDR3 runs 14 residues. CDR1 is SGHTA, CDR2 FQGTGA, per germline. V lost 5 bases, J lost 1 base, and 9 bases lay in between. This chain's CDR3 is CASSPRGSYNEQFF. CDR3 coding DNA: TGTGCCAGCAGCCCCCGGGGGTCCTACAATGAGCAGTTCTTC.

This clone was observed once. V usage is TRBV6-5 and J usage is TRBJ1-1; TRBD1 agrees at 7 bases. V dropped 2 bases and J dropped 4; count of bases not matched to a gene: 7. The CDR3 covers 15 residues. Germline values: CDR1 MNHEY, CDR2 SVGAGI. Written as DNA, the CDR3 is TGTGCCAGCAGTTACATCAACAGGGGACGCACTGAAGCTTTCTTT. Amino acids: CASSYINRGRTEAFF.

This sequence joins TRBV14 and TRBJ1-2; D gene unclear. Germline V lookup: CDR1 SGHDN, CDR2 FVKESK. The V end was cut by 4 bases, the J end by 4 bases, with 10 bases between. There are 13 residues in the CDR3. The chain's CDR3 is CASSPGPGYGYTF. The CDR3 DNA sequence: TGTGCCAGCAGCCCTGGTCCGGGCTATGGCTACACCTTC. Filled out from reference TRBV14 and TRBJ1-2, the complete variable domain reads EAGVTQFPSHSVIEKGQTVTLRCDPISGHDNLYWYRRVMGKEIKFLLHFVKESKQDESGMPNNRFLAERTGGTYSTLKVQPAELEDSGVYFCASSPGPGYGYTFGSGTRLTVV.

This clone was detected only once. The chain employs TRBV5-1 and TRBJ2-5; D remains unclear. CDR1 and CDR2 (germline): SGHRS, YFSETQ. V was trimmed by 0 bases and J by 5 bases, leaving 14 bases between them. The CDR3 extends over 15 amino acids. In DNA form, the CDR3 reads TGCGCCAGCAGCTTGGTGGCTACCCCGGAGGAGACCCAGTACTTC. Protein product: CASSLVATPEETQYF.